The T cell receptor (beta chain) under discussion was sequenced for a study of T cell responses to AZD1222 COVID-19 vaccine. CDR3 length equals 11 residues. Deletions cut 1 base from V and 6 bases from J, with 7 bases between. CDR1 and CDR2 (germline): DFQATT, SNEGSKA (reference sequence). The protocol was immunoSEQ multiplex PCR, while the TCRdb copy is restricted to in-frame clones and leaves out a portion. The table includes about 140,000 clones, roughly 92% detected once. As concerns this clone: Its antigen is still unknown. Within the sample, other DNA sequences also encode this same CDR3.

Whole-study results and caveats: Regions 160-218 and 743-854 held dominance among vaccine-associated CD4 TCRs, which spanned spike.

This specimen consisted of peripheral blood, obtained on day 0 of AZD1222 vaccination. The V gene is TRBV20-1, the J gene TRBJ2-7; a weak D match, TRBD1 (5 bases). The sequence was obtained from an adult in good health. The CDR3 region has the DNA TGCAGTGCTAGAGCAGGGTTCGAGCAGTACTTC. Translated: CSARAGFEQYF.